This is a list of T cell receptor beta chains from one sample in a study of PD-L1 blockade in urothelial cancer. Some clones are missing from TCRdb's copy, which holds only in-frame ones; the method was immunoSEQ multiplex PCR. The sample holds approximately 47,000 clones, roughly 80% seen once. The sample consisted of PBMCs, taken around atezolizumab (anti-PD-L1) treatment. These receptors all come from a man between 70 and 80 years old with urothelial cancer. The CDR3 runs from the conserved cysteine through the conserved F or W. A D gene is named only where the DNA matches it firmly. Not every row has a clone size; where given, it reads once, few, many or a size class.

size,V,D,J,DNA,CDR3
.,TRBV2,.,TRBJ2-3,TGTGCCAGCAACTTACCAAGCGGCCCAGATACGCAGTATTTT,CASNLPSGPDTQYF
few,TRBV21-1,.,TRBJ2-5,TGTGCCAGCAGCCCTTGGGACAGGGCCGGGGAGACCCAGTACTTC,CASSPWDRAGETQYF
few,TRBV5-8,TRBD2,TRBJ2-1,TGTGCCAGCAGCCGGTGGACTAGCGGGAGTAACAATGAGCAGTTCTTC,CASSRWTSGSNNEQFF
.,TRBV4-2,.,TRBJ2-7,TGTGCCAGCAGCCAAGGCGGGACAGCGATCTACGAGCAGTACTTC,CASSQGGTAIYEQYF
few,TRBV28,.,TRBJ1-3,TGTGCCAGCAGTTCCGAGGAAAACACCATATATTTT,CASSSEENTIYF
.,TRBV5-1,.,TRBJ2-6,TGCGCCAGCAGCTTGAACACAGGCTCTGGGGCCAACGTCCTGACTTTC,CASSLNTGSGANVLTF
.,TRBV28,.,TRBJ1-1,TGTGCCAGCAAGCGGGATCAGAACACTGAAGCTTTCTTT,CASKRDQNTEAFF
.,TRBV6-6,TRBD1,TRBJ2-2,TGTGCCAGCAGGCGGACAGGTCGAACGAACACCGGGGAGCTGTTTTTT,CASRRTGRTNTGELFF
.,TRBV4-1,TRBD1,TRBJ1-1,TGCGCCAGCAGCCAACCGTTACAGGGGACCACTGAAGCTTTCTTT,CASSQPLQGTTEAFF
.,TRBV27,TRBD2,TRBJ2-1,TGTGCCAGCAGTACCCCGGGACTAGCGGGGTTTAGGAGCTCCTACAATGAGCAGTTCTTC,CASSTPGLAGFRSSYNEQFF
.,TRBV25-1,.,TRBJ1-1,TGTGCCAGCAGTGAAGACGGGTGGGGGGGCAGCGCTGAAGCTTTCTTT,CASSEDGWGGSAEAFF
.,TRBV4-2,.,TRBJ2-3,TGTGCCAGCAGCCAAGATCTGTATATTGGGGCAGGGAATCCTGAGGATACGCAGTATTTT,CASSQDLYIGAGNPEDTQYF
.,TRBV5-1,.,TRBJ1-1,TGCGCCAGCAGCCCGGGGGGCACTGAAGCTTTCTTT,CASSPGGTEAFF
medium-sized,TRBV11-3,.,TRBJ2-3,TGTGCCAGCAGCTTGGCGAGCGGGAGCACAGATACGCAGTATTTT,CASSLASGSTDTQYF
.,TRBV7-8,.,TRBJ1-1,TGTGCCAGCAGCCCCCGGTGGGGCGACACTGAAGCTTTCTTT,CASSPRWGDTEAFF
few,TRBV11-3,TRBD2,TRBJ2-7,TGTGCCAGCAGCTTAGATACTAGCGGCGAGCAGTACTTC,CASSLDTSGEQYF
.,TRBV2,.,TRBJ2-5,TGTGCCAGCATGCGAGTAGCCCAAGAGACCCAGTACTTC,CASMRVAQETQYF
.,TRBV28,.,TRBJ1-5,TGTGCCAGCAGTCATAGGACGCCACGGGGGCAGCCCCAGCATTTT,CASSHRTPRGQPQHF
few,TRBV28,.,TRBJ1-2,TGTGCCAGCAGCGGGACTAAGAGTGGCTACACCTTC,CASSGTKSGYTF
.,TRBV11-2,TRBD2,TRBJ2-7,TGTGCCAGCAGCTTAGAGAGACTAGCGGCAACCTTCTACGAGCAGTACTTC,CASSLERLAATFYEQYF
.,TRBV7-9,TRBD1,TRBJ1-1,TGTGCCAGCAGCTTAGGGGACAGGGCTAGCACTGAAGCTTTCTTT,CASSLGDRASTEAFF
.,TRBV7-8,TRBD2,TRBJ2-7,TGTGCCAGCAGCTTCCTAGCGGGATCCTACGAGCAGTACTTC,CASSFLAGSYEQYF
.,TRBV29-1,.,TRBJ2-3,TGCAGCGTTGAAGATCCGGTGGTAAGCGATACGCAGTATTTT,CSVEDPVVSDTQYF
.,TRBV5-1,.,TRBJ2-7,TGCGCCAGCAGCCCTGGGGAGGCAGGGGGTGCCGAGCAGTACTTC,CASSPGEAGGAEQYF
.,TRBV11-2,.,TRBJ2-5,TGTGCCACCTCAACCGGGGGAGAGACCCAGTACTTC,CATSTGGETQYF
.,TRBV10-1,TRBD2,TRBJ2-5,TGCGCCAGCAGCGCGGGGAGGGTGGAGACCCAGTACTTC,CASSAGRVETQYF
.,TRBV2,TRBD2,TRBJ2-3,TGTGCCAGCCAAGGGACTAGCGGGAAAGTGGATACGCAGTATTTT,CASQGTSGKVDTQYF
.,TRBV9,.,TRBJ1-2,TGTGCCAGCAGCCGAACCGGACAAACCCTCTATGGCTACACCTTC,CASSRTGQTLYGYTF
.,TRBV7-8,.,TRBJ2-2,TGTGCCAGCAGCTTAGCTGGGCGAACCGGGGAGCTGTTTTTT,CASSLAGRTGELFF
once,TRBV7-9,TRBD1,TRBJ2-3,TGTGCCAGCAGACAAAAGGGGGCAGCGTCGCCGAGCACAGATACGCAGTATTTT,CASRQKGAASPSTDTQYF
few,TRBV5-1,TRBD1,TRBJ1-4,TGCGCCAGCAGCTACTTACCGGGACAGCTTAATGAAAAACTGTTTTTT,CASSYLPGQLNEKLFF
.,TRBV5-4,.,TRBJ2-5,TGTGCCAGCAGTTTCCCATCTCAGGGATGGGAGACCCAGTACTTC,CASSFPSQGWETQYF
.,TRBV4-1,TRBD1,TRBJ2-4,TGCGCCAGCAGCCCTCGACAGGGGGGCTCCCAACTAGCCAAAAACATTCAGTACTTC,CASSPRQGGSQLAKNIQYF
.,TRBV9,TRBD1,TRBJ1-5,TGTGCCAGCAGCCCCAGCAGGGGGACAGGGGATCAGCCCCAGCATTTT,CASSPSRGTGDQPQHF
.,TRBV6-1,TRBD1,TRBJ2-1,TGTGCCATCCCGGGACAGGGGGCGTTCAATGAGCAGTTCTTC,CAIPGQGAFNEQFF
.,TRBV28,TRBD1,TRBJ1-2,TGTGCCAGCAGTTTATGCCAGGGACAGGTTTGTGGCTACACCTTC,CASSLCQGQVCGYTF
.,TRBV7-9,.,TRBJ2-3,TGTGCCAGCAGCTTATTCGCAGATACGCAGTATTTT,CASSLFADTQYF
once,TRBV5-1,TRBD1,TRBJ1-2,TGCGCCAGCAGCATACAGGGGGCAGAGGGCTACACCTTC,CASSIQGAEGYTF
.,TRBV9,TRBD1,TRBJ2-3,TGTGCCAGCAGCGACCGACAGGGGGTAGGCACAGATACGCAGTATTTT,CASSDRQGVGTDTQYF
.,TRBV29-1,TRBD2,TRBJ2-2,TGCAGCGTCTTAACTAGCGGGAGGACCCACACCGGGGAGCTGTTTTTT,CSVLTSGRTHTGELFF
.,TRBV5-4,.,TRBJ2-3,TGTGCCAGCAGCTTGGAACGCGGGACGGGGCAAGATACGCAGTATTTT,CASSLERGTGQDTQYF
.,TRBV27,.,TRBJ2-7,TGTGCCAGCAGCAGCGGTGCTGCGCGCTACGAGCAGTACTTC,CASSSGAARYEQYF
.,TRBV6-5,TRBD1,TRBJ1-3,TGTGCCAGCAGTCCCGGGACAGTTGGAAACACCATATATTTT,CASSPGTVGNTIYF
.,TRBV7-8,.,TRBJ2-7,TGTGCCAGCAGCTCTGAGGGGGTTTTCTCCTACGAGCAGTACTTC,CASSSEGVFSYEQYF
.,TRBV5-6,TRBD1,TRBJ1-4,TGTGCCAGCAGTTGGAGGGACAGGGGGCAAGAAAAACTGTTTTTT,CASSWRDRGQEKLFF
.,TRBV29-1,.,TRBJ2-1,TGCAGCGTTGATCGGCAGGGCTCCTACAATGAGCAGTTCTTC,CSVDRQGSYNEQFF
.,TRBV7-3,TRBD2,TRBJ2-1,TGTGCCAGCAGCTTTACCGGGACTAGCAATGAGCAGTTCTTC,CASSFTGTSNEQFF
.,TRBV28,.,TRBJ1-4,TGTGCCAGCAGTTCAGGGACATTTGAAAAACTGTTTTTT,CASSSGTFEKLFF
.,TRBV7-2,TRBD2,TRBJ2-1,TGTGCCAGCAGCCAGGTGGGGCTAGCGGAAGGGGAGCAGTTCTTC,CASSQVGLAEGEQFF